This TCR beta chain comes out of a study of blood T cell repertoires in COVID-19. Per the study methods: Amplification of reference gene primers was used by the study to estimate nucleated cell counts. Only in-frame clones appear in the TCRdb table, and some are missing; sequencing was by immunoSEQ multiplex PCR. The V and J calls and clone size come from that table; D and trimming were worked out from the DNA. The sample includes about 210,000 clones, 75% to 90% seen only once; the top ten take approximately 8.7%. Those who participated ranged in age from roughly 18 to 90 years and resided in around 22 US areas. This clone has more than one count but fewer than ten. The TCR originated in a man in his forties who had recovered from COVID-19. The sample taken for sequencing was PBMCs or T cells enriched from blood (not recorded which).

The CDR3 DNA follows: TGTGCCAGCAGCCAAATAGGAAACACCATATATTTT. This codes for CASSQIGNTIYF. The rearrangement links TRBV3-1 (or the pseudogene TRBV3-2) to TRBJ1-3; D is ambiguous. V lost 2 bases and J lost 4, with 3 bases in between. The V gene's germline CDR1 is LGHDT and CDR2 YNNKEL (reference sequence). The CDR3 contains 12 residues.